This T cell receptor (beta chain) was captured in a study of cytomegalovirus exposure and HLA in healthy donors. CDR1 and CDR2 from the germline V gene are WNHNN and SYGVQD (reference sequence). Trimming at V came to 5 bases and at J to 1 base, leaving 6 bases not matched to a gene. The CDR3 runs to 15 residues. Sequencing was performed with immunoSEQ multiplex PCR; in TCRdb, only in-frame clones are kept and a portion is missing. The sample contains 150,000 to 200,000 clones, about 84% of which appear only once. The chain has TRBV10-1 and TRBJ2-3; 7 nucleotides align to TRBD1. The sample comprised PBMCs. The receptor was isolated from a woman aged 18-29 years in good health and CMV-seronegative. CDR3 in amino acids: CASSSTGYRTDTQYF. The CDR3 DNA is TGCGCCAGCAGTTCGACAGGGTACCGCACAGATACGCAGTATTTT.